Presented here are 23 T cell receptor beta chains from one specimen sequenced in a study of cytomegalovirus exposure and HLA in healthy donors. Primers for the PCR totalled 60 Vbeta and 13 Jbeta. Some clones are missing from TCRdb's copy, which holds only in-frame ones; the method was immunoSEQ multiplex PCR. The sample lists about 98,000 clones; around 83% were seen once. Sequencing was carried out using PBMCs. All receptors derive from a female donor in good health and CMV-seropositive.

J is TRBJ1-5 and V is TRBV10-3; the match to TRBD1 covers 8 bases. Germline V gives CDR1 ENHRY, CDR2 SYGVKD. The V segment lost 5 bases and the J segment 4 bases; nucleotides outside the gene matches: 4. The CDR3 covers 14 residues. CDR3 loop: CAISLTGENQPQHF. CDR3 nucleotides: TGTGCCATCAGTTTGACAGGGGAAAATCAGCCCCAGCATTTT.

The chain couples TRBV19 to TRBJ1-4; D is possibly TRBD1 (6 bases). V dropped 9 bases and J dropped 4 bases, with 12 bases sitting between them. Germline values: CDR1 LNHDA, CDR2 SQIVND (reference sequence). The CDR3 has 13 residues. The CDR3 spells CASRGGFNEKLFF. CDR3 bases: TGTGCCAGCAGGGGAGGGTTTAATGAAAAACTGTTTTTT.

This clone was seen once. The chain joins TRBV7-9 to TRBJ1-2, with 7 bases that match TRBD1. The germline gives CDR1 SEHNR, CDR2 FQNEAQ (reference sequence). The CDR3 runs to 13 residues. Trimming cost V 2 bases and J 8 bases; bases outside gene matches: 5. CDR3 in DNA: TGTGCCAGCAGCTTACAAGGGGGCGAAGGCTACACCTTC. Translation gives CASSLQGGEGYTF.

The chain links TRBV7-9 to TRBJ1-4; 7 bases agree with TRBD1. The CDR3 totals 15 residues. Germline trimming cut 5 bases from V and 4 bases from J; bases unmatched to any gene: 7. Germline CDR1 and CDR2: SEHNR and FQNEAQ (reference sequence). The CDR3 DNA reads as TGTGCCAGCAGCCCTCCGGGACAGATTAATGAAAAACTGTTTTTT. This codes for CASSPPGQINEKLFF.

This chain connects TRBV16 to TRBJ1-1; possible D gene TRBD1, 5 bases. The CDR3 runs 15 residues. V lost 1 base and J lost 2, with 11 bases in between. Per germline, CDR1 KGHSY and CDR2 FQNENV. In nucleotides, the CDR3 is TGTGCCAGCAGCCAATTATCGACAGCCAACACTGAAGCTTTCTTT. Encoded protein: CASSQLSTANTEAFF.

This clone has only a few counts. The gene calls are TRBV7-2 and TRBJ2-2, with D maybe TRBD2 (5 bases). The V gene lost 4 bases and the J gene lost 4 bases, with 7 bases spanning the gap. The CDR3 has 13 amino acids. CDR1 and CDR2 from the germline V gene are SGHTA and FQGNSA. This CDR3 is CASSSEGTGELFF. CDR3 DNA: TGTGCCAGCAGCTCAGAGGGCACCGGGGAGCTGTTTTTT.

J is TRBJ2-3 and V is TRBV19, with a weak D call TRBD2 (6 bases). Germline CDR1 LNHDA, CDR2 SQIVND (reference sequence). The V end was cut by 0 bases, the J end by 6 bases, with 19 bases between. The CDR3 covers 17 residues. CDR3 DNA sequence: TGTGCCAGTAGTATAGATTGGGGAGGTGAGGGGTCGGATACGCAGTATTTT. Amino acid sequence: CASSIDWGGEGSDTQYF.

The chain employs TRBV28 and TRBJ1-4, with TRBD1 matching over 10 bases. Germline V gene sequence: CDR1 MDHEN, CDR2 SYDVKM. V gave up 4 bases and J gave up 0 bases; unmatched junction bases: 14. The CDR3 loop spans 20 amino acids. The CDR3 region is CASSSKTTGQGIPTNEKLFF. CDR3 sequence (DNA): TGTGCCAGCAGTTCCAAAACCACGGGACAGGGGATACCAACTAATGAAAAACTGTTTTTT.

V gene TRBV5-1 combines with J gene TRBJ2-7; perhaps TRBD2 as D (6 bases). Trimming took 1 base from V and 2 from J, leaving 10 bases between them. CDR1 SGHRS and CDR2 YFSETQ come from the germline V gene. This CDR3 contains 14 residues. The CDR3: CASSLNSGPYEQYF. DNA for the CDR3: TGCGCCAGCAGCTTGAATAGCGGACCCTACGAGCAGTACTTC.

The chain couples TRBV4-2 to TRBJ2-3, with TRBD2 matching 9 bases. The V gene end was trimmed by 5 bases and the J gene end by 10 bases; junction bases not matched to a gene: 13. The germline V gene has CDR1 LGHNA and CDR2 YNFKEQ. The CDR3 runs to 15 residues. This CDR3 is CASSELAGSPHPQYF. CDR3 nucleotide sequence: TGTGCCAGCAGCGAGCTAGCGGGATCCCCCCATCCGCAGTATTTT.

The gene calls are TRBV6-6 and TRBJ2-1, with 8 positions matching TRBD2. The V and J ends lost 4 bases and 5 bases, in that order; junction bases with no gene match: 7. Germline V gene lookup returns CDR1 MNHNY and CDR2 SVGAGI (reference sequence). CDR3 length: 15 amino acids. In nucleotides, the CDR3 is TGTGCCAGCAGTTTCGGGGGGGGAGGCCACAATGAGCAGTTCTTC. Residues: CASSFGGGGHNEQFF.

Details on this clone: The identical CDR3 is also encoded by other nucleotide sequences in the sample. This rearrangement joins TRBV6-6 to TRBJ2-3; 7 nucleotides match TRBD1. From germline, CDR1 is MNHNY and CDR2 SVGAGI (reference sequence). CDR3 length: 14 residues. J was trimmed by 6 bases and V by 6 bases; bases with no gene match: 9. The DNA for the CDR3 is TGTGCCAGCAGGCAGGGGGTAATCTTGGATACGCAGTATTTT. This translates into CASRQGVILDTQYF.

This clone was recorded once. The V gene is TRBV11-2, the J gene TRBJ1-2, with D unclear. CDR1 and CDR2 from the germline V gene are SGHAT and FQNNGV. The CDR3 is 19 residues long. Trimming removed 1 base at V and 0 bases at J, with 21 bases between. For the CDR3, the DNA is TGTGCCAGCAGCTTAGTGGGCGGGGAGTCCTTTACACCTAACTATGGCTACACCTTC. As protein: CASSLVGGESFTPNYGYTF.

The chain has TRBV11-2 and TRBJ1-1; 8 bases match TRBD1. This CDR3 spans 16 amino acids. Germline V gene data show CDR1 as SGHAT and CDR2 as FQNNGV. V lost 3 bases, J lost 3 bases, and 9 bases stayed unmatched. The CDR3 DNA reads as TGTGCCAGCAGCTTTGGTAGGGGCAGGGGGCACACTGAAGCTTTCTTT. This codes for CASSFGRGRGHTEAFF. Complete variable domain (other parts from reference TRBV11-2 and TRBJ1-1): EAGVAQSPRYKIIEKRQSVAFWCNPISGHATLYWYQQILGQGPKLLIQFQNNGVVDDSQLPKDRFSAERLKGVDSTLKIQPAKLEDSAVYLCASSFGRGRGHTEAFFGQGTRLTVV.

V and J are TRBV7-9 and TRBJ2-7; possible D gene TRBD1, 5 bases. This CDR3 is built from 13 residues. Looked up from germline, CDR1 is SEHNR and CDR2 is FQNEAQ (reference sequence). Trimming removed 1 base at V and 5 bases at J, with 9 bases between. The CDR3 protein is CASSLGPTDEQYF. The CDR3, as DNA: TGTGCCAGCAGCTTAGGCCCGACAGACGAGCAGTACTTC.

The genes are TRBV6-1 and TRBJ2-7, with 12 bases lining up with TRBD2. The CDR3 is 14 amino acids. The trim removed 7 bases at V and 9 bases at J, leaving 10 bases unmatched. Germline V lookup: CDR1 MNHNS, CDR2 SASEGT. This CDR3 is CASTVSSGGVGQYF. The CDR3 coding sequence is TGTGCCAGCACGGTTTCTAGCGGGGGGGTTGGGCAGTACTTC.

The chain has TRBV5-1 and TRBJ2-5; tentative D call: TRBD2 (6 bases). Trimming stripped 0 bases from V and 5 bases from J, with 14 bases between. Germline V lookup: CDR1 SGHRS, CDR2 YFSETQ. The CDR3 covers 15 residues. The CDR3 loop is CASSLGGGRGETQYF. CDR3 DNA: TGCGCCAGCAGCTTGGGGGGAGGAAGGGGCGAGACCCAGTACTTC.

The chain couples TRBV30 to TRBJ1-5; D is ambiguous. From germline, CDR1 is GTSNPN and CDR2 SVGIG (reference sequence). V lost 0 bases and J 3 bases, leaving 12 bases between the germline ends. The CDR3 is 15 amino acids. Written as DNA, the CDR3 is TGTGCCTGGAGTGTCCGGAGCCGGAACAATCAGCCCCAGCATTTT. This encodes CAWSVRSRNNQPQHF.

This sequence joins TRBV20-1 and TRBJ1-2; D is uncertain. V lost 2 bases to trimming and J lost 7 bases, with 8 bases between them. The germline CDR1 and CDR2 sequences are DFQATT and SNEGSKA (reference sequence). The CDR3 totals 11 residues. The CDR3 protein is CSARLNSGYTF. CDR3 coding DNA: TGCAGTGCTAGACTCAATAGTGGCTACACCTTC.

The rearrangement links TRBV28 to TRBJ2-7; 7 positions match TRBD1. After removal of 5 bases from V and 6 bases from J, the junction contained 13 bases not matched to a gene. The germline V gene encodes CDR1 MDHEN and CDR2 SYDVKM. This CDR3 spans 15 amino acids. Written as DNA, the CDR3 is TGTGCCAGCAGTCTCCGGGACAGAGGTCGTGGCGAGCAGTACTTC. This sequence encodes CASSLRDRGRGEQYF.

The CDR3 here is CASSEAVAGAGTDTQYF. In DNA, the CDR3 is TGTGCCAGCAGTGAAGCGGTAGCGGGTGCCGGCACAGATACGCAGTATTTT. The rearrangement links TRBV2 to TRBJ2-3, with TRBD2 matching over 7 bases. V shed 0 bases and J 1 base; nucleotides not matched to a gene: 7. The CDR3 consists of 17 residues. CDR1 and CDR2 from the germline V gene are SNHLY and FYNNEI. Using reference TRBV2 and TRBJ2-3 for the parts outside the CDR3, the full variable domain is EPEVTQTPSHQVTQMGQEVILRCVPISNHLYFYWYRQILGQKVEFLVSFYNNEISEKSEIFDDQFSVERPDGSNFTLKIRSTKLEDSAMYFCASSEAVAGAGTDTQYFGPGTRLTVL.

Regarding this clone: At one of its ends the junction is not consistent with the germline gene, which may arise from a read error. V is TRBV4-1 and J is TRBJ1-2, with D hard to call. CDR3 length: 16 residues. Germline loops: CDR1 MGHRA, CDR2 YSYEKL. The CDR3 nucleotides are TGCGCCAGCAGCCAAGTATTTAAAAATGCTAACTATGGCTACCCCTTC. Translating it yields CASSQVFKNANYGYPF.

The chain couples TRBV2 to TRBJ1-2, with D possibly TRBD1 on 6 matching bases. Germline V gene lookup returns CDR1 SNHLY and CDR2 FYNNEI. Trimming left V 3 bases short and J 4 bases short, with 15 bases between. This CDR3 is built from 15 residues. The CDR3 is CASSERLGHPYGYTF. The CDR3 bases are TGTGCCAGCAGTGAGCGTCTGGGACACCCCTATGGCTACACCTTC.